These 18 T cell receptor beta chains originate from one sample sequenced in a study of radiotherapy plus CTLA-4 blockade in lung cancer. The assay was immunoSEQ multiplex PCR, and TCRdb's table has in-frame clones only and misses some. This table has some 77,000 clones, about 90% appearing once. The sequencing here drew on peripheral blood, taken from a patient treated with radiotherapy plus ipilimumab. The receptors come from a human donor with non-small cell lung cancer who had a partial response to radiotherapy plus ipilimumab.

The chain links TRBV28 to TRBJ1-1, with 7 bases fitting TRBD1. J lost 1 base, V lost 6 bases, and 8 bases had no gene match. The CDR3 is made up of 15 amino acids. Germline CDR1 reads MDHEN; CDR2 reads SYDVKM. Written as DNA, the CDR3 is TGTGCCAGCAGGCCACAGGGGCCCCGGAACACTGAAGCTTTCTTT. Translating gives CASRPQGPRNTEAFF.

V and J are TRBV30 and TRBJ1-3, with a weak D call TRBD1 (5 bases). V shed 2 bases and J shed 2 bases, with 10 bases lying between them. Germline V CDR1 and CDR2: GTSNPN, SVGIG (reference sequence). The CDR3 loop spans 14 amino acids. CDR3 sequence reads: CAWSLRGAGNTIYF. CDR3 DNA sequence: TGTGCCTGGAGTCTTAGGGGCGCTGGAAACACCATATATTTT.

This rearrangement joins TRBV5-6 to TRBJ1-5, with TRBD1 as a possible D gene (6 bases). V was shortened by 4 bases and J by 6 bases, with 17 bases between the two germline ends. There are 15 residues in the CDR3. The germline V gene has CDR1 SGHDT and CDR2 YYEEEE. The CDR3 loop is CASSRTGGGGQPQHF. CDR3 DNA: TGTGCCAGCAGCCGGACCGGGGGGGGCGGTCAGCCCCAGCATTTT.

The chain links TRBV6-5 to TRBJ1-5; TRBD1 matches at 7 bases. CDR3 length: 16 amino acids. After removal of 0 bases from V and 0 bases from J, the junction contained 2 bases not matched to a gene. The germline CDR1 and CDR2 sequences are MNHEY and SVGAGI. The CDR3 loop is CASSYSRTGSNQPQHF. As DNA, the CDR3 is TGTGCCAGCAGTTACTCGAGGACAGGTAGCAATCAGCCCCAGCATTTT.

The CDR3 region has the DNA TGTGCCAGCAGGGGTTTGTTGGGAGACAGGGGGGTAGAAGCTACGCAGTATTTT. It encodes CASRGLLGDRGVEATQYF. The chain uses TRBV2 and TRBJ2-3, with TRBD1 identical over 9 bases. The CDR3 totals 18 residues. Looked up from germline, CDR1 is SNHLY and CDR2 is FYNNEI. V was clipped by 6 bases and J by 8 bases; unmatched bases: 21.

The J gene is TRBJ2-1, the V gene TRBV5-1, with TRBD2 matching over 8 bases. V lost 1 base to trimming and J lost 7 bases; unmatched junction nucleotides: 7. The CDR3 spans 15 residues. The V gene's germline CDR1 is SGHRS and CDR2 YFSETQ. The CDR3 sequence: CASSLSGTRGNEQFF. CDR3 bases: TGCGCCAGCAGCTTGTCCGGGACTAGAGGGAATGAGCAGTTCTTC.

The CDR3 sequence: CASSWMTSGRARGELFF. The CDR3 region has the DNA TGTGCCAGCAGTTGGATGACTAGCGGGAGGGCCAGAGGGGAGCTGTTTTTT. The rearrangement uses TRBV27 and TRBJ2-2; TRBD2 aligns across 14 bases. The CDR3 runs 17 residues. The V gene end was trimmed by 4 bases and the J gene end by 8 bases; junction bases not matched to a gene: 9. Germline V gene sequence: CDR1 MNHEY, CDR2 SMNVEV (reference sequence).

The chain has TRBV4-1 and TRBJ1-5, with a possible D match to TRBD1 (5 bases). The V end was cut by 4 bases, the J end by 0 bases, with 19 bases between. Germline assignment: CDR1 MGHRA and CDR2 YSYEKL. This CDR3 region has 18 residues. The CDR3 DNA sequence: TGCGCCAGCAGCCCAACTCGTAAGACAGACTTTAGCAATCAGCCCCAGCATTTT. It codes for CASSPTRKTDFSNQPQHF.

The chain couples TRBV10-3 to TRBJ1-2; D might be TRBD1 (5 bases). This CDR3 is built from 15 residues. Looked up from germline, CDR1 is ENHRY and CDR2 is SYGVKD. V lost 0 bases and J lost 8, with 16 bases in between. CDR3 in DNA: TGTGCCATCAGTGAGTCGAAGCAGGCGGGGGTAGGCTACACCTTC. Translated, it gives CAISESKQAGVGYTF.

This clone was seen more than once but under ten times. CDR3 nucleotides: TGTGCCAGCAGCTCCCCTTCAGCGGGAGAGATGAATGAGCAGTTCTTC. Its translation is CASSSPSAGEMNEQFF. The chain uses TRBV7-8 and TRBJ2-1; 8 bases are shared with TRBD2. Germline V lookup: CDR1 SGHVS, CDR2 FQNEAQ. This CDR3 has 16 residues. V was pared by 4 bases and J by 7 bases, with 12 bases of the junction left unmatched.

This clone was counted a single time. The chain carries TRBV7-2 and TRBJ1-1; a weak D match, TRBD1 (6 bases). Germline loops: CDR1 SGHTA, CDR2 FQGNSA. The germline V and J ends were trimmed by 5 bases and 3 bases, with 10 bases remaining between them. This CDR3 is 13 amino acids long. CDR3 protein: CASSIDRYTEAFF. CDR3 nucleotides: TGTGCCAGCAGCATAGACAGGTACACTGAAGCTTTCTTT.

J is TRBJ1-2 and V is TRBV5-1; 8 positions agree with TRBD1. CDR1 and CDR2 (germline): SGHRS, YFSETQ. This CDR3 has 15 residues. V was pared by 7 bases and J by 0 bases, with 8 bases of the junction left unmatched. CDR3 in amino acids: CASAGDRGANYGYTF. CDR3 DNA sequence: TGCGCCAGCGCGGGTGACAGGGGCGCTAACTATGGCTACACCTTC.

The V gene is TRBV4-1, the J gene TRBJ2-7; perhaps TRBD2 as D (5 bases). The germline gives CDR1 MGHRA, CDR2 YSYEKL. Trimming left V 0 bases short and J 6 bases short, with 15 bases between. CDR3 size: 15 residues. The CDR3 DNA reads as TGCGCCAGCAGCCAAGAACGACGGAGCGGTATCGAGCAGTACGTC. As protein: CASSQERRSGIEQYV.

The genes are TRBV7-8 and TRBJ2-7; no definite D call. The germline V gene encodes CDR1 SGHVS and CDR2 FQNEAQ. V was shortened by 1 base and J by 0 bases, with 10 bases between the two germline ends. There are 15 residues in the CDR3. CDR3 sequence (DNA): TGTGCCAGCAGCTTAGGAGCAGGTAGCTCCTACGAGCAGTACTTC. Protein product: CASSLGAGSSYEQYF.

This chain links TRBV30 with TRBJ1-6; 9 bases are a match to TRBD1. Germline lookup yields CDR1 GTSNPN and CDR2 SVGIG (reference sequence). The CDR3 covers 13 residues. The ends lost 5 bases at V and 10 bases at J; junction bases unmatched: 6. The CDR3 sequence: CAWVTGGSSPLHF. CDR3 in DNA: TGTGCCTGGGTTACAGGGGGCAGCTCACCCCTCCACTTT.

This chain connects TRBV6-1 to TRBJ1-2; D gene ambiguous. This CDR3 is built from 15 residues. Trimming stripped 5 bases from V and 7 bases from J, with 20 bases between. Per the germline V gene, CDR1 is MNHNS and CDR2 is SASEGT. This chain's CDR3 is CASSSQVWGDGGYTF. The DNA for the CDR3 is TGTGCCAGCAGTAGTCAGGTATGGGGAGACGGTGGCTACACCTTC.

The chain carries TRBV28 and TRBJ2-1; no reliable D call. V shed 5 bases and J shed 8 bases, with 16 bases lying between them. Germline-derived CDR1 and CDR2 are MDHEN and SYDVKM. The CDR3 loop spans 14 amino acids. Written as DNA, the CDR3 is TGTGCCAGCAGTCCCCCAATTATTAACTATGAGCAGTTCTTC. The encoded protein is CASSPPIINYEQFF.

The V call is TRBV19, the J call TRBJ2-1; possible D gene TRBD2, 6 bases. Germline V gene data show CDR1 as LNHDA and CDR2 as SQIVND (reference sequence). Trimming took 1 base from V and 2 from J, leaving 6 bases between them. The CDR3 is made up of 14 amino acids. CDR3 DNA: TGTGCCAGTAGTATAGCGGGAGCCTACAATGAGCAGTTCTTC. Amino acids: CASSIAGAYNEQFF.